Below are 24 T cell receptor beta chains sequenced from a single sample in a study of graft-versus-host responses after intestinal transplantation. Assay: immunoSEQ multiplex PCR; the TCRdb copy retains only in-frame clones and omits some. The repertoire holds fewer than 9,500 clones, about 30% seen once, with 3% to 3.5% in the top ten. Plates contained around 200,000 CFSE-labeled responder cells and around 200,000 irradiated, violet-dye-labeled stimulator cells. The sample consisted of alloreactive CD8+ T cells from a mixed lymphocyte reaction culture, taken before transplantation. The subset was: CFSE-low proliferating T cells sorted from roughly six-day pre-transplant mixed lymphocyte reaction (GvH or HvG direction). The receptors shown here come from a human patient who was an organ donor for intestinal transplantation.

This clone counts as medium-sized. J is TRBJ2-1 and V is TRBV28; D is undetermined. CDR3 size: 13 residues. Between the trimmed V and J ends, which lost 6 bases and 3 bases, there was a span of 9 bases. Per the germline V gene, CDR1 is MDHEN and CDR2 is SYDVKM. CDR3 in DNA: TGTGCCAGCAGCCCCGTTAACTACAATGAGCAGTTCTTC. Residues: CASSPVNYNEQFF.

This chain joins TRBV27 and TRBJ1-6; D is uncertain. Trimming cost V 2 bases and J 10 bases, with 12 bases left between them. Germline loops: CDR1 MNHEY, CDR2 SMNVEV (reference sequence). This CDR3 contains 14 residues. CDR3 coding DNA: TGTGCCAGCAGTTTACGGGTACTGGTCTCACCCCTCCACTTT. This gives the protein CASSLRVLVSPLHF.

The CDR3 DNA sequence: TGTGCCAGCAGCTTAGTCCGGGGTGAGCAGTTCTTC. Encoded protein: CASSLVRGEQFF. V gene TRBV11-1 combines with J gene TRBJ2-1; perhaps TRBD2 as D (5 bases). Trimming took off 1 base at V and 9 bases at J, with 7 bases between the two ends. The CDR3 consists of 12 residues. Per the germline V gene, CDR1 is SGHAT and CDR2 is FQDESV (reference sequence). Full variable domain (outside the CDR3, taken from reference TRBV11-1 and TRBJ2-1): EAEVAQSPRYKITEKSQAVAFWCDPISGHATLYWYRQILGQGPELLVQFQDESVVDDSQLPKDRFSAERLKGVDSTLKIQPAELGDSAMYLCASSLVRGEQFFGPGTRLTVL.

The chain couples TRBV7-8 to TRBJ2-3, with TRBD2 matching over 8 bases. CDR3 size: 15 residues. V lost 7 bases to trimming and J lost 2 bases; unmatched junction nucleotides: 8. Germline CDR1 is SGHVS and CDR2 is FQNEAQ. Written as DNA, the CDR3 is TGTGCCAGCATTCTTAGCGGGATTAACACAGATACGCAGTATTTT. This encodes CASILSGINTDTQYF.

This clone ranks as medium-sized. V is TRBV4-2 and J is TRBJ2-3; 9 bases are shared with TRBD2. Germline CDR1 and CDR2: LGHNA and YNFKEQ. Trimming took 1 base from V and 2 from J; bases not matched to a gene: 10. CDR3 length equals 18 residues. The CDR3 DNA is TGTGCCAGCAGCCAAGGTTCCCAGCGGGAGGCCCTCACAGATACGCAGTATTTT. Translating it yields CASSQGSQREALTDTQYF.

The genes are TRBV7-9 and TRBJ1-6; the D is unclear. The CDR3 has 15 amino acids. Germline-derived CDR1 and CDR2 are SEHNR and FQNEAQ (reference sequence). Deletions cut 3 bases from V and 10 bases from J, with 16 bases between. In DNA, the CDR3 is TGTGCCAGCAGCTTCGTCGAGAGGCGGCCCTCACCCCTCCACTTT. The encoded protein is CASSFVERRPSPLHF.

This clone is a singleton in its sample. The chain combines TRBV4-1 with TRBJ2-7; TRBD2 agrees at 7 bases. Losses at the gene ends were 1 base for V and 1 base for J; bases not matched to a gene: 4. CDR1 is MGHRA and CDR2 is YSYEKL in the germline V gene. The CDR3 has 15 residues. In DNA, the CDR3 is TGCGCCAGCAGCCAAGGGGAGGGGTTTTCCTACGAGCAGTACTTC. It is translated as CASSQGEGFSYEQYF.

The chain employs TRBV7-9 and TRBJ2-7, with 7 nucleotides matching TRBD1. Trimming took 5 bases from V and 0 from J; bases not matched to a gene: 4. Per germline, CDR1 SEHNR and CDR2 FQNEAQ (reference sequence). CDR3 size: 14 residues. The CDR3 DNA is TGTGCCAGCAGCCCCAGGGACAGCTCCTACGAGCAGTACTTC. This encodes CASSPRDSSYEQYF.

The chain uses TRBV7-9 and TRBJ2-5, with 10 bases lining up with TRBD2. Trimming took 5 bases from V and 5 from J; bases not matched to a gene: 14. The CDR3 consists of 17 residues. CDR1 SEHNR and CDR2 FQNEAQ come from the germline V gene (reference sequence). CDR3 region: CASSPAGSGGAGETQYF. The CDR3 DNA reads as TGTGCCAGCAGCCCAGCGGGCAGCGGGGGGGCCGGGGAGACCCAGTACTTC.

The CDR3 region has the DNA TGTGCCAGCAGCATCATACAGGGGGCTGGAAGGGGCTACACCTTC. It yields the protein CASSIIQGAGRGYTF. The chain is built from TRBV28 and TRBJ1-2, with 9 bases identical to TRBD1. The CDR3 is 15 residues long. The junction had 13 bases not matched to a gene; V was cut back by 6 bases and J by 8 bases. Looked up from germline, CDR1 is MDHEN and CDR2 is SYDVKM.

The chain carries TRBV6-1 and TRBJ2-7; no definite D call. The germline V and J ends were trimmed by 0 bases and 4 bases, with 10 bases remaining between them. This CDR3 is built from 14 residues. CDR1 is MNHNS, CDR2 SASEGT, per germline. The CDR3 DNA follows: TGTGCCAGCAGTGAAGCGCTAGGTAGATACGAGCAGTACTTC. Encoded protein: CASSEALGRYEQYF.

This sequence joins TRBV13 and TRBJ2-6, with D maybe TRBD1 (5 bases). The CDR3 is made up of 15 amino acids. The germline gives CDR1 PRHDT, CDR2 FYEKMQ (reference sequence). V was trimmed by 4 bases and J by 1 base, leaving 8 bases between them. Here the CDR3 reads CASSSTGSGANVLTF. DNA for the CDR3: TGTGCCAGCAGCTCCACAGGTTCTGGGGCCAACGTCCTGACTTTC.

The rearrangement uses TRBV4-1 and TRBJ1-5; TRBD1 matches at 7 bases. The germline CDR1 and CDR2 sequences are MGHRA and YSYEKL. V lost 0 bases, J lost 6 bases, and 11 bases stayed unmatched. CDR3 size: 17 residues. This chain's CDR3 is CASSQDRGPGYRQPQHF. The CDR3 DNA sequence: TGCGCCAGCAGCCAAGATAGGGGGCCAGGATACCGTCAGCCCCAGCATTTT.

This sequence joins TRBV5-1 and TRBJ2-3; TRBD1 aligns across 10 bases. This CDR3 contains 15 residues. The V and J ends lost 4 bases and 4 bases, in that order; junction bases with no gene match: 6. Germline V gene sequence: CDR1 SGHRS, CDR2 YFSETQ. Here the CDR3 DNA reads TGCGCCAGCAGCAAGACAGGGGGCAGGTCAGATACGCAGTATTTT. This codes for CASSKTGGRSDTQYF.

The chain combines TRBV29-1 with TRBJ2-3, with D possibly being TRBD1 (6 bases). This CDR3 is built from 13 residues. Trimming removed 7 bases at V and 4 bases at J, with 15 bases between. Germline values: CDR1 SQVTM, CDR2 ANQGSEA. As DNA, the CDR3 is TGCAGCGCCTCTGCAGGGGCGGCAGATACGCAGTATTTT. It translates to CSASAGAADTQYF.

This clone was seen a handful of times. The J gene is TRBJ2-7, the V gene TRBV7-9; 9 nucleotides agree with TRBD1. Trimming at V came to 5 bases and at J to 2 bases, leaving 10 bases not matched to a gene. Germline V gene sequence: CDR1 SEHNR, CDR2 FQNEAQ (reference sequence). CDR3 length: 16 residues. The CDR3 DNA sequence: TGTGCCAGCAGCACCCTAACAGGGGGCACCGCCTACGAGCAGTACTTC. Translating gives CASSTLTGGTAYEQYF.

This rearrangement joins TRBV6-4 to TRBJ2-2; 10 bases agree with TRBD1. CDR1 and CDR2 (germline): MRHNA, SNTAGT. The CDR3 runs 15 residues. J was trimmed by 3 bases and V by 6 bases; bases with no gene match: 4. This chain's CDR3 is CASSRTGGDTGELFF. Written as DNA, the CDR3 is TGTGCCAGCAGCCGGACAGGGGGTGACACCGGGGAGCTGTTTTTT.

This clone was counted between two and nine times. The V and J genes are TRBV11-3 and TRBJ2-3, with 8 positions matching TRBD1. Germline V gives CDR1 SGHNT, CDR2 YENEEA. Trimming took 6 bases from V and 2 from J; bases not matched to a gene: 10. This CDR3 contains 16 residues. CDR3: CASSRRDRGYTDTQYF. The CDR3 bases are TGTGCCAGCAGTCGTCGTGACAGGGGTTACACAGATACGCAGTATTTT.

This chain connects TRBV4-3 to TRBJ2-7; TRBD2 matches 8 bases. The CDR3 has 16 residues. J lost 6 bases, V lost 0 bases, and 10 bases had no gene match. Germline V lookup: CDR1 LGHNA, CDR2 YSLEER. The CDR3 sequence is CASSQERFLAGGEQYF. In DNA form, the CDR3 reads TGCGCCAGCAGCCAAGAAAGATTTCTAGCGGGCGGCGAGCAGTACTTC.

The chain has TRBV4-2 and TRBJ1-1, with TRBD1 matching 11 bases. Germline assignment: CDR1 LGHNA and CDR2 YNFKEQ. J gave up 0 bases and V 1 base, and 7 bases lay outside the gene matches. This CDR3 comprises 18 residues. This CDR3 is CASSQAVGTGGMNTEAFF. The CDR3 bases are TGTGCCAGCAGCCAAGCTGTAGGGACAGGGGGTATGAACACTGAAGCTTTCTTT.

This chain links TRBV5-1 with TRBJ1-1; D is perhaps TRBD1 (5 bases). CDR1 is SGHRS, CDR2 YFSETQ, per germline. V was clipped by 3 bases and J by 8 bases, with 11 bases between them. This CDR3 comprises 12 residues. In DNA form, the CDR3 reads TGCGCCAGCAGCTCCTGGGGGGAAGAAGCTTTCTTT. It translates to CASSSWGEEAFF.

The chain links TRBV2 to TRBJ1-1; D remains ambiguous. Germline V gene sequence: CDR1 SNHLY, CDR2 FYNNEI. Trimming left V 6 bases short and J 0 bases short, with 17 bases between. The CDR3 runs to 16 residues. CDR3 sequence (DNA): TGTGCCAGCAGCCTAAGAGGGATTGGAATGAACACTGAAGCTTTCTTT. Its translation: CASSLRGIGMNTEAFF.

This clone came up a few times. The V gene is TRBV5-5, the J gene TRBJ2-3, with a possible D match to TRBD2 (5 bases). Looked up from germline, CDR1 is SGHKS and CDR2 is YYEKEE (reference sequence). V was cut by 0 bases and J by 3 bases, with 14 bases left in between. The CDR3 totals 16 residues. The DNA for the CDR3 is TGTGCCAGCAGCTTGGCCGGTGTCGGACTTACAGATACGCAGTATTTT. As protein: CASSLAGVGLTDTQYF.

V is TRBV27 and J is TRBJ2-4, with D possibly being TRBD1 (5 bases). There are 12 residues in the CDR3. The V end was cut by 6 bases, the J end by 7 bases, with 10 bases between. Germline CDR1 MNHEY, CDR2 SMNVEV (reference sequence). CDR3 in DNA: TGTGCCAGCAGGTCCGACAGTAACATTCAGTACTTC. Translated: CASRSDSNIQYF.